These 24 T cell receptor beta chains were all obtained from the same sample, sequenced in a study of T-cell reconstitution after alpha-beta-depleted transplantation in children. During its preparation, the TCRbeta library received unique molecular identifiers. MiXCR, run by TCRdb on the PCR reads, gives a single entry per CDR3 protein. Here the sample spans about 640,000 distinct CDR3 sequences, 16% being singletons. The source material was PBMCs from the stem cell graft donor, sampled from the stem cell graft. The receptors were gathered from a human donor who donated a stem cell graft to a child with acute myeloid leukemia.

This clonotype was detected many times. This chain uses TRBV6-1 with TRBJ2-1; D might be TRBD1 (5 bases). The germline V and J ends were trimmed by 4 bases and 0 bases, with 13 bases remaining between them. CDR1 is MNHNS, CDR2 SASEGT, per germline. The CDR3 is 16 amino acids. The CDR3, as DNA: TGTGCCAGCAGTGCTGGACACCCGAGCTCCTACAATGAGCAGTTCTTC. Protein: CASSAGHPSSYNEQFF.

This clonotype was seen at least ten times. The gene calls are TRBV7-8 and TRBJ1-4; no firm D call. The CDR3 is made up of 15 amino acids. The germline gives CDR1 SGHVS, CDR2 FQNEAQ. V was trimmed by 2 bases and J by 5 bases, leaving 12 bases between them. The CDR3 nucleotides are TGTGCCAGCAGCTTAAGAGGTGGTTTCAATGAAAAACTGTTTTTT. It codes for CASSLRGGFNEKLFF.

In this sample, this clonotype turned up a few times. V and J are TRBV7-2 and TRBJ2-3, with D tentatively TRBD2 (5 bases). Germline V gene sequence: CDR1 SGHTA, CDR2 FQGNSA. This CDR3 contains 15 residues. V gave up 1 base and J gave up 2 bases, with 10 bases separating them. The CDR3 loop is CASSLGASTTDTQYF. The CDR3 DNA sequence: TGTGCCAGCAGCTTAGGGGCTAGCACCACAGATACGCAGTATTTT.

This clonotype showed up just a few times. This chain connects TRBV12-3 or TRBV12-4 to TRBJ2-7, with D perhaps assigned TRBD1 or TRBD2 (5 bases each). The CDR3 totals 12 residues. V gave up 8 bases and J gave up 5 bases, with 13 bases separating them. CDR3 in DNA: TGTGCCAGCGGGGACCTTGGGGACGAGCAGTACTTC. Translating it yields CASGDLGDEQYF.

This clonotype occurred a few times. The chain combines TRBV7-6 with TRBJ2-1; 8 bases fit TRBD2. From germline, CDR1 is SGHVS and CDR2 FNYEAQ. The CDR3 is made up of 17 amino acids. V lost 1 base to trimming and J lost 7 bases; unmatched junction nucleotides: 12. Written as DNA, the CDR3 is TGTGCCAGCAGCTTAGTTCCCCCGACTAGCGCCTTGAATGAGCAGTTCTTC. It encodes CASSLVPPTSALNEQFF.

The chain recombines TRBV29-1 with TRBJ2-4, with 7 bases fitting TRBD2. The V gene end was trimmed by 3 bases and the J gene end by 0 bases; junction bases not matched to a gene: 8. This CDR3 spans 16 amino acids. The V gene's germline CDR1 is SQVTM and CDR2 ANQGSEA. In DNA form, the CDR3 reads TGCAGCGTTGAGGGCAGGGAGGGACTAGCCAAAAACATTCAGTACTTC. Translated: CSVEGREGLAKNIQYF.

Many counts were recorded for this clonotype. DNA for the CDR3: TGCAGTGCTAGGTCGGGGGCGGGCATAGATACGCAGTATTTT. This codes for CSARSGAGIDTQYF. This chain uses TRBV20-1 with TRBJ2-3, with D perhaps being TRBD1 or TRBD2 (6 bases each). Germline CDR1 DFQATT, CDR2 SNEGSKA (reference sequence). The germline V and J ends were trimmed by 3 bases and 5 bases, with 15 bases remaining between them. The CDR3 is 14 residues long.

This clonotype has only a few counts. The chain joins TRBV20-1 to TRBJ1-3; D call uncertain. V gave up 3 bases and J gave up 4 bases, with 13 bases separating them. Germline CDR1 DFQATT, CDR2 SNEGSKA (reference sequence). The CDR3 loop spans 14 amino acids. The CDR3 DNA reads as TGCAGTGCTAGGATCGTGTTCTCCGGAAACACCATATATTTT. This encodes CSARIVFSGNTIYF.

In this sample, this clonotype turned up a few times. The gene calls are TRBV11-2 and TRBJ2-2; 8 bases agree with TRBD2. Germline loops: CDR1 SGHAT, CDR2 FQNNGV. The CDR3 has 17 amino acids. V lost 5 bases and J lost 7; bases outside the gene matches: 15. As DNA, the CDR3 is TGTGCCAGCAGCCGCTCGCTGGTGGGCGGGGGGATCGGGGAGCTGTTTTTT. Its translation: CASSRSLVGGGIGELFF.

Details on this clonotype: Since a much larger clone is just one base distant, this may be a read error. V and J are TRBV20-1 and TRBJ2-3, with 16 positions matching TRBD2. The CDR3 is made up of 16 amino acids. Germline lookup yields CDR1 DFQATT and CDR2 SNEGSKA (reference sequence). The CDR3 DNA is TGCTGTGCCACGGGACTAGCGGGGGGGCGGACAGATACGCAGTATTTT. Amino acids: CCATGLAGGRTDTQYF.

About this clonotype: It may be a read error: a sequence one base away is much more abundant. The J gene is TRBJ2-1, the V gene TRBV20-1; no firm D call. Germline CDR1 DFQATT, CDR2 SNEGSKA (reference sequence). The CDR3 runs to 12 residues. Written as DNA, the CDR3 is TGCAGTGCTTACAACGGGCGCAATGAGAAGTTCTTC. It encodes CSAYNGRNEKFF.

The chain joins TRBV4-1 to TRBJ2-4; D might be TRBD1 (5 bases). The germline CDR1 and CDR2 sequences are MGHRA and YSYEKL. With 3 bases removed from V and 6 bases from J, the gap between germline ends came to 12 bases. The CDR3 loop spans 14 amino acids. CDR3: CASSQPQGRNIQYF. The DNA of the CDR3 is TGCGCCAGCAGCCAGCCCCAGGGTAGAAACATTCAGTACTTC.

At least ten counts were recorded for this clonotype. The chain uses TRBV20-1 and TRBJ2-7; D uncertain. V shed 6 bases and J shed 3 bases, with 18 bases lying between them. Germline-derived CDR1 and CDR2 are DFQATT and SNEGSKA (reference sequence). There are 14 residues in the CDR3. CDR3 in amino acids: CSASYGVGDYEQYV. The CDR3 nucleotides are TGCAGTGCATCCTATGGGGTTGGAGACTACGAGCAGTACGTC.

The chain links TRBV5-5 to TRBJ2-3, with 11 bases lining up with TRBD1. CDR1 and CDR2 (germline): SGHKS, YYEKEE (reference sequence). The CDR3 runs 15 residues. Unmatched junction bases numbered 6, after V lost 4 bases and J lost 5 bases. The CDR3 sequence is CASSRTGGRGDTQYF. The CDR3 bases are TGTGCCAGCAGCAGGACAGGGGGCCGAGGAGATACGCAGTATTTT.

This clonotype has only a few counts. The chain employs TRBV7-9 and TRBJ1-1; no reliable D call. CDR1 and CDR2 (germline): SEHNR, FQNEAQ (reference sequence). V lost 3 bases and J 7 bases, leaving 15 bases between the germline ends. CDR3 length equals 14 residues. The DNA for the CDR3 is TGTGCCAGCAGCTTGACCCGCAGGAGTCTTGAAGCTTTCTTT. Residues: CASSLTRRSLEAFF.

The chain joins TRBV12-3 or TRBV12-4 to TRBJ2-3, with D tentatively TRBD2 (5 bases). V shed 6 bases and J shed 7 bases, with 14 bases lying between them. The CDR3 has 13 residues. The CDR3 coding sequence is TGTGCCAGCAGATCTCGGGGTCCAAATACGCAGTATTTT. Protein sequence: CASRSRGPNTQYF.

Notes on this clonotype: One junction end does not reproduce the germline sequence, and a read error may be involved. CDR3: CAGSLGGETQYF. CDR3 DNA sequence: TGTGCCGGCAGCTTAGGAGGAGAGACCCAGTACTTC. The V and J genes are TRBV5-6 and TRBJ2-5; D perhaps matches TRBD2 (5 bases). CDR1 is SGHDT and CDR2 is YYEEEE in the germline V gene. The CDR3 is 12 amino acids.

This clonotype was detected a few times. The CDR3 DNA sequence: TGCAGTGCTATTAGCGGGGGAGAAGATACGCAGTATTTT. Encoded protein: CSAISGGEDTQYF. J is TRBJ2-3 and V is TRBV20-1; 9 bases line up with TRBD2. The trim removed 4 bases at V and 5 bases at J, leaving 4 bases unmatched. The CDR3 extends over 13 amino acids. Germline CDR1 DFQATT, CDR2 SNEGSKA (reference sequence).

This clonotype was seen more than once but under ten times. The chain carries TRBV20-1 and TRBJ1-5, with 9 bases aligning to TRBD1. The CDR3 spans 16 residues. J gave up 6 bases and V 1 base, and 10 bases lay outside the gene matches. CDR1 and CDR2 from the germline V gene are DFQATT and SNEGSKA (reference sequence). CDR3 bases: TGCAGTGCTAGAGGTCTTCAGGGACAGGGTAGTCAGCCCCAGCATTTT. Translation gives CSARGLQGQGSQPQHF.

The chain recombines TRBV12-3 or TRBV12-4 with TRBJ2-1; 9 bases are a match to TRBD2. This CDR3 region has 17 residues. V shed 6 bases, J shed 2 bases, and the junction held 11 bases outside the gene matches. CDR3 coding DNA: TGTGCCAGCAGAGCACCGCGGGGGGGAGGAACCTACAATGAGCAGTTCTTC. This sequence encodes CASRAPRGGGTYNEQFF.

This clonotype occurred many times. The chain joins TRBV6-2 or TRBV6-3 to TRBJ1-6, with D possibly being TRBD1 (5 bases). Per germline, CDR1 MNHEY and CDR2 SVGEGT. CDR3 length: 15 amino acids. The V gene lost 2 bases and the J gene lost 7 bases, with 12 bases spanning the gap. For the CDR3, the DNA is TGTGCCAGCAGTTACGAGGGGCAGGCCAATTCACCCCTCCACTTT. Amino acid sequence: CASSYEGQANSPLHF.

V gene TRBV4-1 combines with J gene TRBJ1-1; no firm D call. The CDR3 is 13 residues long. V lost 0 bases and J lost 5, with 7 bases in between. Looked up from germline, CDR1 is MGHRA and CDR2 is YSYEKL. This CDR3 is CASSQESRTEAFF. CDR3 sequence (DNA): TGCGCCAGCAGCCAAGAATCGAGAACTGAAGCTTTCTTT.

This chain uses TRBV7-2 with TRBJ1-1; perhaps TRBD1 as D (5 bases). Germline-derived CDR1 and CDR2 are SGHTA and FQGNSA. Trimming shortened V by 5 bases and J by 3 bases, and 19 bases separated the two germline ends. CDR3 length: 16 amino acids. CDR3 nucleotides: TGTGCCAGCAGCCCGTGGGACCTTAAAAAGCACACTGAAGCTTTCTTT. It encodes CASSPWDLKKHTEAFF.

This clonotype appeared a few times. This chain links TRBV4-3 with TRBJ1-6, with 9 nucleotides matching TRBD1. This CDR3 spans 17 amino acids. Germline CDR1 LGHNA, CDR2 YSLEER. The J segment lost 6 bases and the V segment lost 1 base, leaving 7 bases of the junction unmatched. The CDR3 reads CASSQVPGQGGNSPLHF. The DNA of the CDR3 is TGCGCCAGCAGCCAAGTTCCGGGACAGGGTGGTAATTCACCCCTCCACTTT.